This T cell receptor beta chain was sequenced for a study of blood T cell repertoires in COVID-19. Study in general: Spain, Italy and the United States supplied samples that represented acute and convalescent COVID-19. The analysed material was cDNA or gDNA that came from T cells, B-cell-depleted T cells, or PBMCs.

Authors' methods: It was from reference gene primer amplification that nucleated cell counts were estimated. The repertoire was sequenced with immunoSEQ multiplex PCR; TCRdb's copy has only in-frame clones and lacks some. That table gives V, J and clone size, and the DNA gave D and trimming. The repertoire has about 54,000 clones, 91% of them found once; the top ten carry about 7.3%. Germline V lookup: CDR1 LGHDT, CDR2 YNNKEL (reference sequence). Trimming left V 1 base short and J 2 bases short, with 6 bases between. CDR3 size: 14 residues. The source material was peripheral blood. The clonotype originates from an older woman with active or convalescent COVID-19. The chain uses TRBV3-1 (or the pseudogene TRBV3-2) and TRBJ1-3; D gene ambiguous. In DNA, the CDR3 is TGTGCCAGCAGCCAAGTTCGTACTGGAAACACCATATATTTT. Its translation: CASSQVRTGNTIYF.